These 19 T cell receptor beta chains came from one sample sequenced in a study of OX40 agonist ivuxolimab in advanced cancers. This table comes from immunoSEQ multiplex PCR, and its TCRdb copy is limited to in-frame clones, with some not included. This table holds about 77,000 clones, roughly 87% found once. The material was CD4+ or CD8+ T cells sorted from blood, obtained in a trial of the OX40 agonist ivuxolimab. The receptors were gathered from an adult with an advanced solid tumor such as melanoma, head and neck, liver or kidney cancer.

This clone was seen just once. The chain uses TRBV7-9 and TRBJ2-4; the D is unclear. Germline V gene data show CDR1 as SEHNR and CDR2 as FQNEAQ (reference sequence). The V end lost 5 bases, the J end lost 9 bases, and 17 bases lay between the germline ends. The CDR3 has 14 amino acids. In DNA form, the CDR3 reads TGTGCCAGCAGCCCTGCCCTAGGGTATGGCATTCAGTACTTC. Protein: CASSPALGYGIQYF.

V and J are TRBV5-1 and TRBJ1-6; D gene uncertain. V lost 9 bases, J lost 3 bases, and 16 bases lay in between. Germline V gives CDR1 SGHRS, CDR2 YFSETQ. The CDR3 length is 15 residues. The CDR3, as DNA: TGCGCCAAAAACGGACTCTCATACTATAATTCACCCCTCCACTTT. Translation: CAKNGLSYYNSPLHF.

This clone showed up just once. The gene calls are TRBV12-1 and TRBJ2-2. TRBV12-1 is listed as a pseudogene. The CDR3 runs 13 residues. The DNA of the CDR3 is TGTGCCAGCAGCTTAGATGACACCGGGGAGCTGTTTTTT. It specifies CASSLDDTGELFF.

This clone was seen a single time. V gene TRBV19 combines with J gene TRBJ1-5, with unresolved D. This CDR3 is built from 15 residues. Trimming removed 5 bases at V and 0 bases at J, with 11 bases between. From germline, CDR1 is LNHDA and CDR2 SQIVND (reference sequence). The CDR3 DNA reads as TGTGCCAGTAGTTCGGTCCCTTTTAGCAATCAGCCCCAGCATTTT. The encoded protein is CASSSVPFSNQPQHF.

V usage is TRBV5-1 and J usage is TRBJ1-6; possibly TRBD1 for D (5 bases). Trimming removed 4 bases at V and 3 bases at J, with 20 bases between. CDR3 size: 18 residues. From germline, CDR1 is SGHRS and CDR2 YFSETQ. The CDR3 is CASSPAPIGTDYNSPLHF. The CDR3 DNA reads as TGCGCCAGCAGCCCAGCACCCATCGGGACGGACTATAATTCACCCCTCCACTTT.

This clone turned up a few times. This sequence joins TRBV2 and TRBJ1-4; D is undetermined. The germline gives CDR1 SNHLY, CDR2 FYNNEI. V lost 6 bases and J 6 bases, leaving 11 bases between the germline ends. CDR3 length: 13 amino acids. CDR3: CASRREEHEKLFF. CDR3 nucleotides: TGTGCCAGCAGAAGAGAGGAACATGAAAAACTGTTTTTT.

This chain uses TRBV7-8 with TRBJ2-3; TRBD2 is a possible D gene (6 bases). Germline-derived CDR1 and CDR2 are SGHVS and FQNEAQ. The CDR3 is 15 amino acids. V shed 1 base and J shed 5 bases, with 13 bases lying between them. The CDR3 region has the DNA TGTGCCAGCAGCTTAGGAGTGGGACTGAAAGATACGCAGTATTTT. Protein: CASSLGVGLKDTQYF.

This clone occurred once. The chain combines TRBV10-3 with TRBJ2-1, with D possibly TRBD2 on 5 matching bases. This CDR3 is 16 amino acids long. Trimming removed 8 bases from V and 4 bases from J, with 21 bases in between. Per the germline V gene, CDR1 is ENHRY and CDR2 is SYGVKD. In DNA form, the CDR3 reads TGTGCCATCGGCTCTACCGCTATCCGAGGGTACAATGAGCAGTTCTTC. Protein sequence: CAIGSTAIRGYNEQFF.

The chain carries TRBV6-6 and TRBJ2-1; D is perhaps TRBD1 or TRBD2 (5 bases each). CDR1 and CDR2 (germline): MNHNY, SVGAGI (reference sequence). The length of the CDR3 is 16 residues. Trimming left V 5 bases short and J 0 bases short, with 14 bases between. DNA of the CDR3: TGTGCCAGCAGTCCCCCCGGGACCCCCTCCTACAATGAGCAGTTCTTC. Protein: CASSPPGTPSYNEQFF.

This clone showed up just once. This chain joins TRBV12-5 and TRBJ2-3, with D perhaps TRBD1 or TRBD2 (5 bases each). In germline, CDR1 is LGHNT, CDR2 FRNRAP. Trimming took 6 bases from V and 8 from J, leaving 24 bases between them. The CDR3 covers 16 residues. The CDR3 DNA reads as TGTGCTAGTGGCCCTGAGCTGACGGCCTTCGGGGCTACGCAGTATTTT. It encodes CASGPELTAFGATQYF.

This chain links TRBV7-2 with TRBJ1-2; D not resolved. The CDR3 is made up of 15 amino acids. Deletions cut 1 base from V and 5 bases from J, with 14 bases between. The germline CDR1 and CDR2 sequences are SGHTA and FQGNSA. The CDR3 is CASSLEPANFYGYTF. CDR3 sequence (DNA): TGTGCCAGCAGCTTAGAACCAGCAAACTTTTATGGCTACACCTTC.

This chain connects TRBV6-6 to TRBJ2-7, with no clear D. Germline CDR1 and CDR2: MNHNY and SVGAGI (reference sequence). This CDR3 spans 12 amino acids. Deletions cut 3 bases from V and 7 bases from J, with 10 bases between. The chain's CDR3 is CASSYREGEQYF. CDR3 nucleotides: TGTGCCAGCAGTTATAGGGAAGGGGAGCAGTACTTC.

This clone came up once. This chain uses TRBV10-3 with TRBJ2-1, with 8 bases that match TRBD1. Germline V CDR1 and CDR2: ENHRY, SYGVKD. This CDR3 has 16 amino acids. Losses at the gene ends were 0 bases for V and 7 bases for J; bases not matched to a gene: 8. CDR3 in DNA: TGTGCCATCAGTGAGTCGACAGGGGTGGTGGGTAATGAGCAGTTCTTC. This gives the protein CAISESTGVVGNEQFF.

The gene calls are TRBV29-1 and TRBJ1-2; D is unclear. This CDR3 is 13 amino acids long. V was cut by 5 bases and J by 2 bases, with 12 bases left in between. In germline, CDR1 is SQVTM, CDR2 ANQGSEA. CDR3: CSVLHGSNYGYTF. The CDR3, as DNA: TGCAGCGTTCTACACGGGTCCAACTATGGCTACACCTTC. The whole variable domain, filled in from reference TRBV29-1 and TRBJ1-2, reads SAVISQKPSRDICQRGTSLTIQCQVDSQVTMMFWYRQQPGQSLTLIATANQGSEATYESGFVIDKFPISRPNLTFSTLTVSNMSPEDSSIYLCSVLHGSNYGYTFGSGTRLTVV.

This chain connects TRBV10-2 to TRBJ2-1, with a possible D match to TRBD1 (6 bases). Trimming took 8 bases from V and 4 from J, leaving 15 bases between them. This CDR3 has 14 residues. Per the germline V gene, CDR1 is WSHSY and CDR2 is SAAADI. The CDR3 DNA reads TGCGCCAGCCGAGGACAGAGATTTTACAATGAGCAGTTCTTC. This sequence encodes CASRGQRFYNEQFF.

CDR3 nucleotides: TGCGCCAGCAGCTTGTTGGCTAGCGGGCCGTACGAGCAGTACTTC. It is translated as CASSLLASGPYEQYF. The V gene is TRBV5-1, the J gene TRBJ2-7; TRBD2 aligns across 8 bases. The CDR3 sequence is 15 residues long. The germline V gene encodes CDR1 SGHRS and CDR2 YFSETQ. Trimming cost V 1 base and J 4 bases; bases outside gene matches: 7.

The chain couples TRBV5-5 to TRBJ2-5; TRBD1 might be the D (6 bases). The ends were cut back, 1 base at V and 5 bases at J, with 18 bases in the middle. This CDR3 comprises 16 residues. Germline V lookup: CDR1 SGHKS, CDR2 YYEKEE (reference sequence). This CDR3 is CASSLRAGDRLETQYF. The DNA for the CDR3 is TGTGCCAGCAGCTTGAGGGCAGGGGATCGCTTGGAGACCCAGTACTTC.

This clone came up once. CDR3 residues: CASSPSGRITYEQYF. The CDR3 coding sequence is TGTGCCAGCTCTCCCTCGGGGCGAATAACCTACGAGCAGTACTTC. The chain recombines TRBV11-2 with TRBJ2-7; D may be TRBD1 or TRBD2 (5 bases each). Per germline, CDR1 SGHAT and CDR2 FQNNGV. The CDR3 runs to 15 residues. Trimming shortened V by 8 bases and J by 2 bases, and 19 bases separated the two germline ends. Drawing the rest from reference TRBV11-2 and TRBJ2-7, the complete variable domain is EAGVAQSPRYKIIEKRQSVAFWCNPISGHATLYWYQQILGQGPKLLIQFQNNGVVDDSQLPKDRFSAERLKGVDSTLKIQPAKLEDSAVYLCASSPSGRITYEQYFGPGTRLTVT.

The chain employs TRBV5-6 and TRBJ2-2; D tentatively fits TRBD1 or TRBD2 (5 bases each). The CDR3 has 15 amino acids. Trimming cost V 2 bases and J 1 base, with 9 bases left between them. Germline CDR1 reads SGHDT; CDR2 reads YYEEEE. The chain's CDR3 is CASSFGAMNTGELFF. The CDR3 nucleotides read TGTGCCAGCAGCTTCGGGGCCATGAACACCGGGGAGCTGTTTTTT.